Sequencing of this TCR beta chain was carried out in a study of T cell responses to AZD1222 COVID-19 vaccine. Some clones are missing from TCRdb's copy, which holds only in-frame ones; the method was immunoSEQ multiplex PCR. The sample lists some 110,000 clones, about 88% seen once, with 4% to 4.5% in the top ten. CDR1 and CDR2 (germline): SGHDN, FVKESK. The germline V and J ends were trimmed by 0 bases and 2 bases, with 8 bases remaining between them. The CDR3 covers 15 residues. This sequence originates from an adult in good health. This chain links TRBV14 with TRBJ1-3; D is unresolved. The specimen was peripheral blood, collected on day 0 of AZD1222 vaccination. CDR3 in amino acids: CASSQDLRTGNTIYF. The DNA of the CDR3 is TGTGCCAGCAGCCAAGATCTTAGAACTGGAAACACCATATATTTT. The complete variable domain, with remaining parts taken from reference TRBV14 and TRBJ1-3, reads EAGVTQFPSHSVIEKGQTVTLRCDPISGHDNLYWYRRVMGKEIKFLLHFVKESKQDESGMPNNRFLAERTGGTYSTLKVQPAELEDSGVYFCASSQDLRTGNTIYFGEGSWLTVV.